This T cell receptor (beta chain) was documented in a study of shared clonotypes between healthy human individuals. For the study at large: The cohort had a couple of women and three men, ages 18 to 49. Overall study results and limits: Among a few donors, approximately 5% of naive CD4 clonotypes were found in common. Rarefaction indicated that sorted-subset sequencing remained incomplete although depth was large.

Worth noting for this clone: What it binds is not known.

Authors' processing steps: Because ImmunoSEQ provided only junction sequences with no quality scores, the filtering differed. Sequenced by immunoSEQ multiplex PCR; TCRdb stores in-frame clones only, minus some. D and trimming were read from the DNA, whereas the V and J calls and clone size are those reported in that table. The sample lists around 200,000 clones, about 68% seen once, with 8% to 13% in the top ten. The length of the CDR3 is 15 residues. V lost 5 bases and J lost 2, with 14 bases in between. Germline CDR1 and CDR2: SGHTA and FQGTGA. This rearrangement joins TRBV7-3 to TRBJ2-3; D uncertain. This sequence originates from a man younger than 45 in good health. The sequenced sample consisted of memory CD4+ T cells sorted from blood. Subset indicated: CD45RA-negative fraction. CDR3 in amino acids: CASSAAKLVTDTQYF. DNA for the CDR3: TGTGCCAGCAGCGCAGCCAAGCTTGTCACAGATACGCAGTATTTT. Based on the CDR3 plus reference TRBV7-3 and TRBJ2-3, the full variable domain is GAGVSQTPSNKVTEKGKYVELRCDPISGHTALYWYRQSLGQGPEFLIYFQGTGAADDSGLPNDRFFAVRPEGSVSTLKIQRTERGDSAVYLCASSAAKLVTDTQYFGPGTRLTVL.